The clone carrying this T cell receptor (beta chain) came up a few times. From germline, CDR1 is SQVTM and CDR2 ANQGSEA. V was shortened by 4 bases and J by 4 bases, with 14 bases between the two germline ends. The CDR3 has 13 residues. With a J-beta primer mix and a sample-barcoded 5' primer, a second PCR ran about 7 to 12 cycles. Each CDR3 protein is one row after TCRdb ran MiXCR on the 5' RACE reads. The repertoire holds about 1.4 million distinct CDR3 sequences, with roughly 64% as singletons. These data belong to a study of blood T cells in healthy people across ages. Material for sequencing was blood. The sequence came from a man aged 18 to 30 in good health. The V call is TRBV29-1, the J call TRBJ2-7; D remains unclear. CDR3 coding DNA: TGCAGCGTTGTAGATCAGAGCAAATACGAGCAGTACTTC. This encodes CSVVDQSKYEQYF.